This T cell receptor (beta chain) was obtained from a study of CD8 T cells in ankylosing spondylitis. The CDR3 runs to 17 residues. The trim removed 1 base at V and 4 bases at J, leaving 11 bases unmatched. Per the germline V gene, CDR1 is LGHDT and CDR2 is YNNKEL (reference sequence). Regarding this clonotype: Its target is not known.

Libraries for TCR beta were made by quantitative 5'-RACE with molecular barcodes. TCRdb redid the calling of the 5' RACE reads with MiXCR, one entry per CDR3 protein. The sample holds more than 250,000 distinct CDR3 sequences, 7% to 9% seen once. Study-level findings and limits: From matched ankylosing spondylitis synovial fluid, disease-linked clones were reportedly recovered at significantly enriched levels. Apparently characteristic of ankylosing spondylitis blood was a TCR beta motif (about eight highly homologous variants). The authors found the disease-linked clones to be CD8+ and relatively rare in peripheral blood.

This chain joins TRBV3-1 and TRBJ2-3; 7 bases align to TRBD2. The origin of this receptor is a male donor with ankylosing spondylitis. The sequenced material came from blood, either unsorted or a sorted T cell fraction (not recorded which). The CDR3 DNA follows: TGTGCCAGCAGCCAAGTGGGAGGCGGGGGTCCTGCAGATACGCAGTATTTT. Protein product: CASSQVGGGGPADTQYF.